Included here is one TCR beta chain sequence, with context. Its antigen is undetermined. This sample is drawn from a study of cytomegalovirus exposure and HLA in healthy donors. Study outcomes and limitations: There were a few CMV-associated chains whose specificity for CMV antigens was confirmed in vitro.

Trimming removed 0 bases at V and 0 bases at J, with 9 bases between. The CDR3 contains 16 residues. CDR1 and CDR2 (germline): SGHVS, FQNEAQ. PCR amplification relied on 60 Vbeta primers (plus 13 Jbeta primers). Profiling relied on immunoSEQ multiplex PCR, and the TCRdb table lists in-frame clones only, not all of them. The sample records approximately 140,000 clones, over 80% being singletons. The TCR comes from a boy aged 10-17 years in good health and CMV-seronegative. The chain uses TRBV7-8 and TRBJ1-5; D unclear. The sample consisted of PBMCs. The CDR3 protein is CASSLATPYSNQPQHF. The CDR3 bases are TGTGCCAGCAGCTTAGCGACACCTTATAGCAATCAGCCCCAGCATTTT.